This T cell receptor (beta chain) stems from a study of cytomegalovirus exposure and HLA in healthy donors. V lost 6 bases to trimming and J lost 0 bases; unmatched junction nucleotides: 8. Per the germline V gene, CDR1 is SEHNR and CDR2 is FQNEAQ (reference sequence). The CDR3 has 15 residues. PCR employed 60 Vbeta and 13 Jbeta primers. The repertoire was sequenced with immunoSEQ multiplex PCR; TCRdb's copy has only in-frame clones and lacks some. This table has 150,000 to 200,000 clones, 75% to 90% appearing once. Concerning this clone: Its antigen remains unknown.

Study findings and constraints: Based on reports, TCR beta sequences accurately predicted HLA-A and HLA-B alleles for most subjects. 150 or so TCR beta chains were listed as cytomegalovirus-associated. TCR beta chains associated with HLA were, in a later analysis, more clonally expanded than equally common others.

The TCR sequence derives from a woman younger than 35 in good health and CMV-seronegative. Sequenced input: PBMCs. J is TRBJ2-7 and V is TRBV7-9; the match to TRBD1 covers 7 bases. For the CDR3, the DNA is TGTGCCAGCAGTCCGACAGGGTTGTTCTCCTACGAGCAGTACTTC. This gives the protein CASSPTGLFSYEQYF.